Reported below is one TCR beta chain. Its specificity is unknown. The CDR3 runs 15 residues. With 2 bases removed from V and 4 bases from J, the gap between germline ends came to 11 bases. Germline-derived CDR1 and CDR2 are MNHEY and SVGAGI. This sample was included in a study of cytomegalovirus exposure and HLA in healthy donors. The PCR ran on 60 Vbeta and 13 Jbeta primers. Per the original methods: A later analysis counted 70 million to 85 million unique TCR beta chains, 10 million to 12 million shared. Method: immunoSEQ multiplex PCR; TCRdb's copy keeps in-frame clones and lacks some. Clonal size and the V and J genes are those of that table, whereas D and trimming came from the DNA. The table shows fewer than 250,000 clones, with over 60% occurring only once. Notes on the study in general: On later analysis, the bulk of CMV-associated TCR beta chains appeared to be HLA-restricted.

The receptor was isolated from a man aged 35-49 years in good health and CMV-seronegative. This chain links TRBV6-5 with TRBJ2-2, with D perhaps matching TRBD1 (5 bases). Sequenced: PBMCs. In nucleotides, the CDR3 is TGTGCCAGCAGTTACGAGAAAAGGGGCACCGGGGAGCTGTTTTTT. It is translated as CASSYEKRGTGELFF.